The 22 T cell receptor beta chains below were found in one sample sequenced in a study of T cells in tuberculosis. Thawed, overnight-rested PBMC were stained with GMM-loaded CD1B tetramer, viability dye and anti-CD3, then sorted. C32 glucose monomycolate from Rhodococcus equi was loaded onto the CD1B tetramers. Measured with immunoSEQ multiplex PCR; TCRdb has only the in-frame clones, and not every one. The sample has about 88,000 clones, approximately 90% seen once. Sequenced input: CD1b-GMM tetramer-negative cells sorted from PBMCs. The origin of the receptors is an adult woman with latent tuberculosis.

The chain joins TRBV13 to TRBJ2-7; TRBD1 agrees at 7 bases. V was clipped by 5 bases and J by 7 bases; unmatched bases: 14. The CDR3 runs to 15 residues. CDR1 PRHDT and CDR2 FYEKMQ come from the germline V gene (reference sequence). The CDR3 sequence: CASSPRRDSLVEQYF. The CDR3 DNA reads TGTGCCAGCAGCCCGCGCCGGGACAGTCTTGTTGAGCAGTACTTC.

V is TRBV4-1 and J is TRBJ1-4; 9 bases are shared with TRBD1. Germline-derived CDR1 and CDR2 are MGHRA and YSYEKL. The CDR3 loop spans 15 amino acids. V lost 2 bases, J lost 6 bases, and 4 bases stayed unmatched. Here the CDR3 reads CASSQRTGVYEKLFF. In nucleotides, the CDR3 is TGCGCCAGCAGCCAACGGACAGGGGTTTATGAAAAACTGTTTTTT.

V usage is TRBV13 and J usage is TRBJ2-3, with TRBD2 matching 16 bases. CDR3 length equals 18 residues. Germline V gene data show CDR1 as PRHDT and CDR2 as FYEKMQ (reference sequence). V was pared by 4 bases and J by 6 bases, with 10 bases of the junction left unmatched. CDR3 sequence reads: CASSWGLAGGKSGDTQYF. CDR3 coding DNA: TGTGCCAGCAGCTGGGGACTAGCGGGGGGGAAGTCGGGGGATACGCAGTATTTT.

This chain uses TRBV7-8 with TRBJ2-3; D is unclear. The CDR3 runs 13 residues. The germline V gene has CDR1 SGHVS and CDR2 FQNEAQ. The V end lost 4 bases, the J end lost 4 bases, and 9 bases lay between the germline ends. The CDR3 is CASSWASADTQYF. The CDR3 DNA sequence: TGTGCCAGCAGCTGGGCCTCCGCAGATACGCAGTATTTT.

This sequence joins TRBV2 and TRBJ2-1; 11 bases are a match to TRBD1. The CDR3 runs 14 residues. CDR1 SNHLY and CDR2 FYNNEI come from the germline V gene. J lost 7 bases, V lost 7 bases, and 6 bases had no gene match. CDR3 protein: CASKRDRGENEQFF. Written as DNA, the CDR3 is TGTGCCAGCAAAAGGGACAGGGGGGAGAATGAGCAGTTCTTC.

This chain connects TRBV16 to TRBJ2-7; TRBD1 aligns across 8 bases. The CDR3 has 14 residues. Germline CDR1 and CDR2: KGHSY and FQNENV. Trimming cost V 1 base and J 5 bases; bases outside gene matches: 4. As DNA, the CDR3 is TGTGCCAGCAGCCAATTCAGGACAGGGCACGAGCAGTACGTC. Translation: CASSQFRTGHEQYV.

V usage is TRBV5-5 and J usage is TRBJ1-4, with 9 bases matching TRBD1. Germline trimming cut 0 bases from V and 12 bases from J; bases unmatched to any gene: 9. Germline assignment: CDR1 SGHKS and CDR2 YYEKEE (reference sequence). The CDR3 is 15 amino acids. CDR3 amino acids: CASSLAGTGPHQLFF. CDR3 DNA: TGTGCCAGCAGCTTGGCAGGGACAGGGCCCCACCAACTGTTTTTT. Filled out from reference TRBV5-5 and TRBJ1-4, the complete variable domain reads DAGVTQSPTHLIKTRGQQVTLRCSPISGHKSVSWYQQVLGQGPQFIFQYYEKEERGRGNFPDRFSARQFPNYSSELNVNALLLGDSALYLCASSLAGTGPHQLFFGSGTQLSVL.

The chain combines TRBV10-3 with TRBJ2-2; D gene ambiguous. The CDR3 consists of 16 residues. Germline V gene sequence: CDR1 ENHRY, CDR2 SYGVKD. The V and J ends lost 1 base and 4 bases respectively, with 13 bases between them. The CDR3 spells CAISEFAVRSTGELFF. CDR3 DNA sequence: TGTGCCATCAGTGAGTTCGCGGTCCGGAGCACCGGGGAGCTGTTTTTT.

This clone was picked up one time. This chain uses TRBV7-2 with TRBJ2-2, with 8 bases aligning to TRBD1. Germline CDR1 reads SGHTA; CDR2 reads FQGNSA. The CDR3 has 14 amino acids. V lost 6 bases and J lost 4; bases outside the gene matches: 4. CDR3 loop: CASRRTGITGELFF. The CDR3 DNA follows: TGTGCCAGCAGACGGACAGGGATCACCGGGGAGCTGTTTTTT.

This sequence joins TRBV7-9 and TRBJ2-1; D might be TRBD2 (5 bases). This CDR3 spans 15 amino acids. Germline loops: CDR1 SEHNR, CDR2 FQNEAQ (reference sequence). Trimming took off 7 bases at V and 7 bases at J, with 20 bases between the two ends. CDR3 in DNA: TGTGCCAGCACCCCAGGCACTAGTGTCGGGAATGAGCAGTTCTTC. Protein product: CASTPGTSVGNEQFF. The full variable domain, its missing parts supplied by reference TRBV7-9 and TRBJ2-1, is DTGVSQNPRHKITKRGQNVTFRCDPISEHNRLYWYRQTLGQGPEFLTYFQNEAQLEKSRLLSDRFSAERPKGSFSTLEIQRTEQGDSAMYLCASTPGTSVGNEQFFGPGTRLTVL.

The chain has TRBV7-9 and TRBJ1-2, with 11 bases fitting TRBD1. The CDR3 covers 15 residues. The J segment lost 1 base and the V segment lost 5 bases, leaving 3 bases of the junction unmatched. CDR1 and CDR2 from the germline V gene are SEHNR and FQNEAQ (reference sequence). In DNA form, the CDR3 reads TGTGCCAGCAGCACGGACAGGGGGCTTAACTATGGCTACACCTTC. It codes for CASSTDRGLNYGYTF.

As regards this clone: An end of the junction differs from the germline gene, which may be a read error. The rearrangement links TRBV11-3 to TRBJ1-5, with D unclear. The CDR3 runs to 15 residues. The germline gives CDR1 SGHNT, CDR2 YENEEA. CDR3 in amino acids: CASSLDMESNQPRHF. DNA of the CDR3: TGTGCCAGCAGCTTAGATATGGAGAGCAATCAGCCCCGGCATTTT.

The CDR3 nucleotides are TGTGCCAGCAGCGCTGGGACGGGAGCAACATATGGCTACACCTTC. Protein sequence: CASSAGTGATYGYTF. The genes are TRBV9 and TRBJ1-2; weak D call: TRBD1 (5 bases). The CDR3 runs to 15 residues. Germline V gene lookup returns CDR1 SGDLS and CDR2 YYNGEE. Trimming took 3 bases from V and 5 from J, leaving 17 bases between them.

V is TRBV6-1 and J is TRBJ2-5, with D possibly TRBD1 on 7 matching bases. V was pared by 1 base and J by 3 bases, with 21 bases between. Germline CDR1 and CDR2: MNHNS and SASEGT. The CDR3 totals 18 residues. The CDR3 DNA reads TGTGCCAGCAGTGAAGAGGGGGCTGGGGAGGAAATAGAAGAGACCCAGTACTTC. Amino acids: CASSEEGAGEEIEETQYF.

The V and J genes are TRBV7-8 and TRBJ2-5; 9 bases line up with TRBD1. With 1 base clipped from V and 5 bases from J, the junction kept 14 bases outside the gene matches. Germline assignment: CDR1 SGHVS and CDR2 FQNEAQ. The CDR3 runs to 18 residues. The CDR3 DNA is TGTGCCAGCAGCTTAGTGGTTTTTGGCGGGACAGGGAGTGAGACCCAGTACTTC. It specifies CASSLVVFGGTGSETQYF.

The chain joins TRBV5-1 to TRBJ2-1; 10 nucleotides agree with TRBD2. The ends lost 1 base at V and 0 bases at J; junction bases unmatched: 10. CDR1 and CDR2 (germline): SGHRS, YFSETQ. The length of the CDR3 is 19 residues. The CDR3 DNA reads TGCGCCAGCAGCTTGATCGCTAGCGGGGGTTTAAACTCCTACAATGAGCAGTTCTTC. Protein product: CASSLIASGGLNSYNEQFF.

The chain's CDR3 is CASSEQTGSYNEQFF. The CDR3 DNA is TGTGCCAGCAGTGAACAGACAGGGAGCTACAATGAGCAGTTCTTC. The chain carries TRBV2 and TRBJ2-1; 7 bases agree with TRBD1. This CDR3 has 15 amino acids. The V gene's germline CDR1 is SNHLY and CDR2 FYNNEI. V trimming: 2 bases; J trimming: 3 bases; junction bases outside the gene matches: 4.

The genes are TRBV6-1 and TRBJ2-7; possibly TRBD2 for D (5 bases). This CDR3 is built from 14 residues. Germline V gives CDR1 MNHNS, CDR2 SASEGT. The V end lost 0 bases, the J end lost 3 bases, and 9 bases lay between the germline ends. CDR3 in DNA: TGTGCCAGCAGTGAAGCTGCGGACTTCTACGAGCAGTACGTC. Residues: CASSEAADFYEQYV.

This clone was picked up one time. V is TRBV16 and J is TRBJ1-2; D perhaps matches TRBD1 (5 bases). V shed 2 bases and J shed 3 bases, with 13 bases lying between them. The CDR3 is made up of 15 amino acids. Germline V gives CDR1 KGHSY, CDR2 FQNENV. The DNA of the CDR3 is TGTGCCAGCAGCCAAAAGTTCCGGGGGGACTATGGCTACACCTTC. This encodes CASSQKFRGDYGYTF.

The chain has TRBV11-2 and TRBJ2-3, with TRBD1 matching 8 bases. The CDR3 runs 14 residues. Trimming removed 1 base from V and 3 bases from J; junction bases left unmatched: 0. CDR1 is SGHAT and CDR2 is FQNNGV in the germline V gene. The CDR3 protein is CASSLGTGTDTQYF. The CDR3, as DNA: TGTGCCAGCAGCTTAGGGACAGGGACAGATACGCAGTATTTT.

This chain connects TRBV5-1 to TRBJ1-2, with 9 bases fitting TRBD1. The V gene's germline CDR1 is SGHRS and CDR2 YFSETQ. V shed 3 bases and J 5 bases; nucleotides not matched to a gene: 11. This CDR3 is built from 16 residues. The CDR3 bases are TGCGCCAGCAGCTCAAATACCGGGACAGGGTGGTATGGCTACACCTTC. Its protein product is CASSSNTGTGWYGYTF.

This clone has just one count. The chain uses TRBV7-6 and TRBJ2-3; possible D gene TRBD2, 5 bases. The CDR3 totals 16 residues. Germline CDR1 reads SGHVS; CDR2 reads FNYEAQ. Deletions cut 5 bases from V and 6 bases from J, with 21 bases between. CDR3 coding DNA: TGTGCCAGCAGCGCCTTTTCGGCCCCTCGAGGGGATACGCAGTATTTT. This translates into CASSAFSAPRGDTQYF.